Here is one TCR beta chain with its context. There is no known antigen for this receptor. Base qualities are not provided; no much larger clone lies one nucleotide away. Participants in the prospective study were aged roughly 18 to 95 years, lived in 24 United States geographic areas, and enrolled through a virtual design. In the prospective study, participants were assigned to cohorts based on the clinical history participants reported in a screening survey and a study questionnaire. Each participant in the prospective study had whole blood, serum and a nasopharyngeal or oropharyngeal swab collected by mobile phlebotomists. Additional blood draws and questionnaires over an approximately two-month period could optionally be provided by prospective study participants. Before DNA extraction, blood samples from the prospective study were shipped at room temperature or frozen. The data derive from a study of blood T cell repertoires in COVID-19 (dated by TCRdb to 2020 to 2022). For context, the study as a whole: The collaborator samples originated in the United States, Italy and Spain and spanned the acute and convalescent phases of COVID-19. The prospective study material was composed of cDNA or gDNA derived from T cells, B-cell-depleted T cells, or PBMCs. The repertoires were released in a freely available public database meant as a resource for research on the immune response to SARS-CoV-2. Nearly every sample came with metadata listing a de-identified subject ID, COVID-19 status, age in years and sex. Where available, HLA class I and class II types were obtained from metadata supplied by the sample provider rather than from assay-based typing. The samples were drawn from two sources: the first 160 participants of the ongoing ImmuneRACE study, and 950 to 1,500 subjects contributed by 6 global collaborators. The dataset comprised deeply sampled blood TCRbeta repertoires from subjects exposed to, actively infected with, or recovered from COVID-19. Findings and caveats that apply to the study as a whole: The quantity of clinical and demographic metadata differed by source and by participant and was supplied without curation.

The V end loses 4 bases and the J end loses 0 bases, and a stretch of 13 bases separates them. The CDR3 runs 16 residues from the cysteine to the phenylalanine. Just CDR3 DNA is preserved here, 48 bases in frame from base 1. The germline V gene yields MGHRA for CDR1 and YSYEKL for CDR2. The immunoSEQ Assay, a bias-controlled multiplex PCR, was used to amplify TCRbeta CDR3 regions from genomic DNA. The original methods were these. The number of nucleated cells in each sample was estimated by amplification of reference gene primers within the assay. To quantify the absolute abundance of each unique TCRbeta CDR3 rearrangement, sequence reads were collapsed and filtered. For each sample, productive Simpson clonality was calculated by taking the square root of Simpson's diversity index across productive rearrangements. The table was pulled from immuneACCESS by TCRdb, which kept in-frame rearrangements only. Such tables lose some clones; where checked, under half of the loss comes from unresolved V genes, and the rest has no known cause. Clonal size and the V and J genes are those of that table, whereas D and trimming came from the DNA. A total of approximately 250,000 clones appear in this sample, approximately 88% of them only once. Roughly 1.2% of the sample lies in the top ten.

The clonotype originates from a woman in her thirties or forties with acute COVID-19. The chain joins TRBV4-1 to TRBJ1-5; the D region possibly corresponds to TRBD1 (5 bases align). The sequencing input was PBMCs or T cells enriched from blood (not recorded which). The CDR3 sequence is CASSPRTSDSNQPQHF. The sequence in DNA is TGCGCCAGCAGCCCACGGACATCCGATAGCAATCAGCCCCAGCATTTT.